This entry concerns a single T cell receptor beta chain. There is no known antigen for this receptor. Qualities for individual bases were not recorded, and no much larger clone is one base off. This record belongs to a study of blood T cell repertoires in COVID-19 (dated by TCRdb to between 2020 and 2021). Regarding the study in general: Samples from collaborators originated in the United States, Italy and Spain and spanned both the acute and convalescent phases of COVID-19. The prospective study material was composed of cDNA or gDNA derived from T cells, B-cell-depleted T cells, or PBMCs. Subjects who had been exposed to COVID-19, were actively infected with it, or had recovered from it provided the deeply sampled blood TCRbeta repertoires that made up the dataset. A freely available public database, intended as a resource for researchers studying the immune response to SARS-CoV-2, is where the repertoires were released. The samples were drawn from the first 160 participants of the ongoing ImmuneRACE study and from 1,254 subjects provided by 6 global collaborators. The sample metadata nearly always contained a de-identified subject ID, COVID-19 status, age in years and sex. Where available, HLA class I and class II types were obtained from metadata supplied by the sample provider rather than from assay-based typing. The full study reports these points: The amount of clinical and demographic metadata varied by source and participant and was provided uncurated.

Whole blood was collected in K2EDTA tubes by collaborating institutions according to the institutions' own protocols. For TCRbeta analysis, collaborators shipped samples as frozen whole blood, isolated PBMCs, or DNA extracted from either of those sample types. TCRbeta CDR3 regions were amplified from genomic DNA using the immunoSEQ Assay, a bias-controlled multiplex PCR. The published analysis was carried out like this. The number of nucleated cells in each sample was estimated by amplification of reference gene primers within the assay. Sequence reads were collapsed and filtered to measure the absolute abundance of every unique TCRbeta CDR3 rearrangement. Productive Simpson clonality was computed per sample as the square root of Simpson's diversity index over productive rearrangements. What TCRdb holds here is the immuneACCESS table cut down to in-frame rearrangements. Part of the clones is not present; checked against another copy, under half of the missing clones reflect an unresolved V gene, and the others are unexplained. Clonal size and the V and J genes are those of that table, whereas D and trimming came from the DNA. The sample profile shows 220,000 or so clones; 80% to 85% of them were found once. In total, the top ten clones hold more than 2% of the sample.

Trimming takes 5 bases from V and 11 bases from J, and the germline ends sit 15 bases apart. Including cysteine and phenylalanine, the CDR3 has 12 amino acids. The DNA shown is the 36-base CDR3, in frame from base 1. CDR1 and CDR2 (SGHTA, FQGNSA) derive from the germline V gene. The chain uses TRBV7-2 and TRBJ1-1, with TRBD1 perhaps the D gene, on 5 matching bases. This TCR was sampled from a woman aged 55-75 years with acute or convalescent COVID-19. The sequencing sample was made of peripheral blood. At the DNA level, the sequence is TGTGCCAGCAGCGAGCCAGGGAAGACTGCTTTCTTT. It translates to CASSEPGKTAFF.